The 15 T cell receptor beta chains below were found in one sample sequenced in a study of blood T cell repertoires in COVID-19. Clones were read by immunoSEQ multiplex PCR, and TCRdb kept only the in-frame ones, dropping some. The sample shows a few hundred thousand clones, about 88% of them seen only once. Sequenced material: PBMCs or T cells enriched from blood (not recorded which). The receptors originated from a woman aged 25 to 39 who had recovered from COVID-19.

This chain uses TRBV2 with TRBJ1-1; the match to TRBD1 covers 7 bases. Germline loops: CDR1 SNHLY, CDR2 FYNNEI. The CDR3 loop spans 15 amino acids. V trimming: 4 bases; J trimming: 3 bases; junction bases outside the gene matches: 8. The CDR3 region is CASSVFTGADTEAFF. The CDR3 bases are TGTGCCAGCAGTGTTTTCACAGGGGCCGACACTGAAGCTTTCTTT.

This chain connects TRBV7-2 to TRBJ2-3; D not resolved. Germline V lookup: CDR1 SGHTA, CDR2 FQGNSA. This CDR3 region has 12 residues. The V end lost 8 bases, the J end lost 2 bases, and 8 bases lay between the germline ends. CDR3 protein: CASSVPTDTQYF. The CDR3 bases are TGTGCCAGCTCCGTCCCCACAGATACGCAGTATTTT.

V gene TRBV27 combines with J gene TRBJ2-6, with D maybe TRBD2 (6 bases). The ends were cut back, 8 bases at V and 4 bases at J, with 12 bases in the middle. The CDR3 extends over 14 amino acids. Germline V gene lookup returns CDR1 MNHEY and CDR2 SMNVEV (reference sequence). CDR3 loop: CASGYAGGANVLTF. CDR3 sequence (DNA): TGTGCCAGCGGGTATGCGGGAGGGGCCAACGTCCTGACTTTC.

This chain links TRBV2 with TRBJ1-6; D is uncertain. Germline CDR1 and CDR2: SNHLY and FYNNEI. V was cut by 3 bases and J by 2 bases, with 20 bases left in between. CDR3 length: 19 amino acids. CDR3: CASSDDSPNPTTYNSPLHF. Written as DNA, the CDR3 is TGTGCCAGCAGTGACGACTCCCCGAACCCTACGACCTATAATTCACCCCTCCACTTT.

This sequence joins TRBV28 and TRBJ2-1; 10 nucleotides line up with TRBD2. Per germline, CDR1 MDHEN and CDR2 SYDVKM. This CDR3 has 15 residues. Trimming took 3 bases from V and 9 from J; bases not matched to a gene: 8. CDR3 nucleotides: TGTGCCAGCAGTTTCGGTCTAGCGGGAGTGAGTGAGCAGTTCTTC. Protein product: CASSFGLAGVSEQFF. The full variable domain, with the rest looked up from reference TRBV28 and TRBJ2-1, is DVKVTQSSRYLVKRTGEKVFLECVQDMDHENMFWYRQDPGLGLRLIYFSYDVKMKEKGDIPEGYSVSREKKERFSLILESASTNQTSMYLCASSFGLAGVSEQFFGPGTRLTVL.

V and J are TRBV4-1 and TRBJ2-3; weak D call: TRBD1 (5 bases). The germline CDR1 and CDR2 sequences are MGHRA and YSYEKL. V shed 0 bases and J shed 6 bases, with 19 bases lying between them. The CDR3 is 17 residues long. The CDR3 loop is CASSQDFPGIYRDTQYF. CDR3 sequence (DNA): TGCGCCAGCAGCCAAGATTTCCCAGGGATTTACAGGGATACGCAGTATTTT.

In its sample, this clone was seen a few times. The V call is TRBV11-1, the J call TRBJ2-2; D call uncertain. Germline CDR1 reads SGHAT; CDR2 reads FQDESV (reference sequence). V was cut by 3 bases and J by 4 bases, with 12 bases left in between. CDR3 length: 15 amino acids. The CDR3 region is CASSFILEATGELFF. For the CDR3, the DNA is TGTGCCAGCAGCTTTATCCTTGAAGCCACCGGGGAGCTGTTTTTT. Based on the CDR3 plus reference TRBV11-1 and TRBJ2-2, the full variable domain is EAEVAQSPRYKITEKSQAVAFWCDPISGHATLYWYRQILGQGPELLVQFQDESVVDDSQLPKDRFSAERLKGVDSTLKIQPAELGDSAMYLCASSFILEATGELFFGEGSRLTVL.

This chain links TRBV5-1 with TRBJ1-6; 10 bases are a match to TRBD1. V shed 4 bases and J 7 bases; nucleotides not matched to a gene: 2. This CDR3 has 14 amino acids. Germline CDR1 reads SGHRS; CDR2 reads YFSETQ. The CDR3 loop reads CASSAGQGNSPLHF. Written as DNA, the CDR3 is TGCGCCAGCAGCGCGGGACAGGGGAATTCACCCCTCCACTTT.

The J gene is TRBJ1-1, the V gene TRBV5-8, with D tentatively TRBD1 (6 bases). CDR3 length: 14 residues. Germline values: CDR1 SGHTS, CDR2 YDEGEE. V gave up 2 bases and J gave up 5 bases, with 13 bases separating them. The CDR3 DNA sequence: TGTGCCAGCAGCTTTCAGGCTAGGGGGACTGAAGCTTTCTTT. Encoded protein: CASSFQARGTEAFF.

In DNA, the CDR3 is TGTGCCAGCTCACTAAAGGCAGGGGGCGCAACAGAAGCTTTCTTT. This sequence encodes CASSLKAGGATEAFF. The chain couples TRBV18 to TRBJ1-1, with 8 bases aligning to TRBD1. V was clipped by 4 bases and J by 8 bases; unmatched bases: 12. The CDR3 extends over 15 amino acids. In germline, CDR1 is KGHSH, CDR2 LQKENI.

The rearrangement links TRBV9 to TRBJ2-1; TRBD2 matches at 7 bases. Germline CDR1 is SGDLS and CDR2 is YYNGEE. CDR3 size: 15 residues. V lost 1 base, J lost 7 bases, and 8 bases stayed unmatched. CDR3 protein: CASSVRLAETNEQFF. The CDR3 DNA reads TGTGCCAGCAGCGTAAGGCTAGCGGAGACAAATGAGCAGTTCTTC.

J is TRBJ2-7 and V is TRBV7-8; unclear D gene. The V and J ends lost 5 bases and 6 bases respectively, with 14 bases between them. CDR1 is SGHVS, CDR2 FQNEAQ, per germline. The CDR3 covers 13 residues. As DNA, the CDR3 is TGTGCCAGCAGCCCCACGCGTGTCGGCGAGCAGTACTTC. Protein product: CASSPTRVGEQYF.

Turning to this clone: Other nucleotide sequences in the sample specify the same CDR3. This rearrangement joins TRBV19 to TRBJ2-7, with TRBD1 identical over 9 bases. The CDR3 consists of 14 residues. V was clipped by 4 bases and J by 3 bases; unmatched bases: 4. Per germline, CDR1 LNHDA and CDR2 SQIVND (reference sequence). CDR3 loop: CASSRDRDLYEQYF. The CDR3 DNA follows: TGTGCCAGTAGTAGGGACAGGGACCTCTACGAGCAGTACTTC.

The gene calls are TRBV28 and TRBJ2-2, with D maybe TRBD2 (6 bases). The CDR3 has 15 amino acids. CDR1 is MDHEN and CDR2 is SYDVKM in the germline V gene. V dropped 7 bases and J dropped 0 bases, with 12 bases sitting between them. CDR3 DNA: TGTGCCAGCACCGAAAGCGGGCCGAACACCGGGGAGCTGTTTTTT. Residues: CASTESGPNTGELFF.

V is TRBV7-8 and J is TRBJ2-2, with 8 bases lining up with TRBD2. The length of the CDR3 is 16 residues. The germline V gene encodes CDR1 SGHVS and CDR2 FQNEAQ. V gave up 0 bases and J gave up 3 bases; unmatched junction bases: 3. CDR3 DNA sequence: TGTGCCAGCAGCTTAGCCAGCGGGAGATACACCGGGGAGCTGTTTTTT. Protein: CASSLASGRYTGELFF.